The following is a T cell receptor (beta chain) sequence with its context. Its specificity is not known. Using a J-beta primer mix together with a sample-barcoded 5' primer, a second PCR was run for roughly 6 to 11 cycles. A template-switch adaptor that had 12 random nucleotides put a tag on each cDNA molecule. The study obtained at least 2.5 million CDR3-containing paired-end reads from every sample. From the 5' RACE reads, TCRdb called clonotypes with MiXCR, one entry per CDR3 protein. The repertoire holds around 690,000 distinct CDR3 sequences, with under 70% as singletons. The germline CDR1 and CDR2 sequences are LGHDT and YNNKEL (reference sequence). CDR3 length: 14 amino acids. V lost 3 bases, J lost 4 bases, and 5 bases stayed unmatched. The draw of peripheral blood yielded about 10 milliliters from each donor. The data are from a study of blood T cells in healthy people across ages. Broader study findings: Both naive CD4+ cell counts and diversity were greater in long-lived donors than in aged donors.

Sequenced sample: blood. The chain uses TRBV3-1 and TRBJ1-2, with 7 bases identical to TRBD1. This TCR was recovered from a man in his sixties in good health. The CDR3 is CASSQEDRSYGYTF. The DNA of the CDR3 is TGTGCCAGCAGCCAGGAGGACAGGTCCTATGGCTACACCTTC.